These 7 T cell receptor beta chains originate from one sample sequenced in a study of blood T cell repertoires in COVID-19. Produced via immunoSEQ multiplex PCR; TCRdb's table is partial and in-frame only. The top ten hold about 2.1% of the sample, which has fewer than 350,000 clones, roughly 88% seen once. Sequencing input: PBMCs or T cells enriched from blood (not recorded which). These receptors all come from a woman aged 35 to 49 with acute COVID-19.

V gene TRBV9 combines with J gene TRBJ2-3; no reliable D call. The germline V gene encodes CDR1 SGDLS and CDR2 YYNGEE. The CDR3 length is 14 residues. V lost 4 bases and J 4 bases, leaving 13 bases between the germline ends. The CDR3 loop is CASSPGYMADTQYF. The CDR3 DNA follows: TGTGCCAGCAGCCCCGGTTATATGGCAGATACGCAGTATTTT.

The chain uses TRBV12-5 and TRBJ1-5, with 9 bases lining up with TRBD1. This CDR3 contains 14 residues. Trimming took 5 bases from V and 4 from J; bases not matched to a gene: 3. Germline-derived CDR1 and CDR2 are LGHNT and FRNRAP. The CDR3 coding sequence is TGTGCTAGTGGTCCAGGGACAGGGAATCAGCCCCAGCATTTT. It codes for CASGPGTGNQPQHF.

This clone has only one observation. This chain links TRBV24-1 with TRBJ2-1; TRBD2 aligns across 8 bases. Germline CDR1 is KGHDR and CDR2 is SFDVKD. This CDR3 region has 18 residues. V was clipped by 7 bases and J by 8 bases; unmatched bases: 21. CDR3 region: CATRGVRGSGSELDEQFF. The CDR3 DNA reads TGTGCCACCAGAGGCGTAAGGGGGAGCGGGAGTGAATTGGATGAGCAGTTCTTC.

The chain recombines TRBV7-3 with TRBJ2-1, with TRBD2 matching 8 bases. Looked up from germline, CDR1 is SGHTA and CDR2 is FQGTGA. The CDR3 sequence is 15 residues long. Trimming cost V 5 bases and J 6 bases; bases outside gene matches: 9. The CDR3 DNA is TGTGCCAGCAGCGCCCGGACTAGCCTAATCAATGAGCAGTTCTTC. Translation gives CASSARTSLINEQFF.

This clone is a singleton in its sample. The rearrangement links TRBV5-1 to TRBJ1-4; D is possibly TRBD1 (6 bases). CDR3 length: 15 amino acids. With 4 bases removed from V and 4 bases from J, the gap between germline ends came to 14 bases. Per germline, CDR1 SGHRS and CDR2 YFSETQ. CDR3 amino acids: CASSVQGISNEKLFF. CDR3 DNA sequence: TGCGCCAGCAGCGTCCAGGGGATAAGTAATGAAAAACTGTTTTTT.

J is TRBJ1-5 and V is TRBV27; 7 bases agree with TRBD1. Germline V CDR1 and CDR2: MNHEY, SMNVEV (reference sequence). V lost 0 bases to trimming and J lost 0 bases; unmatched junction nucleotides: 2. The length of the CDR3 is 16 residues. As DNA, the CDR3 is TGTGCCAGCAGTTTATCGGGACAGTATAGCAATCAGCCCCAGCATTTT. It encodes CASSLSGQYSNQPQHF.

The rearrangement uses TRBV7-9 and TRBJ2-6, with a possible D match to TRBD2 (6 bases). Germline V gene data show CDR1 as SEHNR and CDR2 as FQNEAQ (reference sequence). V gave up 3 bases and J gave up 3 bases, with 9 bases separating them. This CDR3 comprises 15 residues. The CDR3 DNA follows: TGTGCCAGCAGCTTTGAGGGAGGTGGGGCCAACGTCCTGACTTTC. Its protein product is CASSFEGGGANVLTF.